The rows below give T cell receptor beta chains drawn from one sample of a study of CD8+CD57+ T cells in acquired aplastic anemia. TCRdb independently ran MiXCR on the reads; one entry per CDR3 protein. This sample has 310,000 or so distinct CDR3 sequences, with 45% to 65% found just once. Sequencing was performed on sorted CD4+, CD8+, or CD8+CD57+ T cells (not recorded which) from PBMCs. The receptors stem from a human donor with aplastic anemia. The conserved cysteine and the conserved F or W are not part of the CDR3 here.

v_gene	j_gene	CDR3aa
TRBV10-2	TRBJ1-1	ASRAGDTEAF
TRBV10-3	TRBJ2-3	ASSLQGALNTQY
TRBV5-1	TRBJ2-1	ASSLGLAGPGDEQF
TRBV20-1	TRBJ2-1	SARVVSGGYNEQF
TRBV6-5	TRBJ2-7	ASSEGALRQY
TRBV7-2	TRBJ2-3	ASSLRQLGYTDTQY
TRBV19	TRBJ1-1	ASSMTGVAETF
TRBV12-3/TRBV12-4	TRBJ1-5	ASRRGQHSNQPQH
TRBV7-3	TRBJ2-3	ASSFSGGEPY
TRBV15	TRBJ2-1	ATSLQGGSNEQF
TRBV9	TRBJ1-1	ASSAQGLGNTEAF
TRBV7-3	TRBJ2-7	ASSPGRGTYEQY
TRBV11-2	TRBJ2-1	ASSLFLSDNEQF
TRBV10-3	TRBJ2-7	AISPDLAGGTEQY
TRBV15	TRBJ2-7	ATSSRSYEQY